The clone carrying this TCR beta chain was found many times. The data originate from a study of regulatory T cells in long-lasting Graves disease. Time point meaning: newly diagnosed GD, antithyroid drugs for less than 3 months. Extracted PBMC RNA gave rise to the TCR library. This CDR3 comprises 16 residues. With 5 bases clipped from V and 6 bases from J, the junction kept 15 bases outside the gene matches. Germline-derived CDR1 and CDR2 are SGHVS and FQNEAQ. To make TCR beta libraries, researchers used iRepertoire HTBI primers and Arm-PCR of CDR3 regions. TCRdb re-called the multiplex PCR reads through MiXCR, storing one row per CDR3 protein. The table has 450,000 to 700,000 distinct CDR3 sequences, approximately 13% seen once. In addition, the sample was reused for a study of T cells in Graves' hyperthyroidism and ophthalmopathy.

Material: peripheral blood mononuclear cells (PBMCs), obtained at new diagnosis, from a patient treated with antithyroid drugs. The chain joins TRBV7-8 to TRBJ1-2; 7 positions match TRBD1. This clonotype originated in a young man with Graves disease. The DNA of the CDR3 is TGTGCCAGCAGCCCCCGACCGGGACAGCGAACTCATGGCTACACCTTC. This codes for CASSPRPGQRTHGYTF.